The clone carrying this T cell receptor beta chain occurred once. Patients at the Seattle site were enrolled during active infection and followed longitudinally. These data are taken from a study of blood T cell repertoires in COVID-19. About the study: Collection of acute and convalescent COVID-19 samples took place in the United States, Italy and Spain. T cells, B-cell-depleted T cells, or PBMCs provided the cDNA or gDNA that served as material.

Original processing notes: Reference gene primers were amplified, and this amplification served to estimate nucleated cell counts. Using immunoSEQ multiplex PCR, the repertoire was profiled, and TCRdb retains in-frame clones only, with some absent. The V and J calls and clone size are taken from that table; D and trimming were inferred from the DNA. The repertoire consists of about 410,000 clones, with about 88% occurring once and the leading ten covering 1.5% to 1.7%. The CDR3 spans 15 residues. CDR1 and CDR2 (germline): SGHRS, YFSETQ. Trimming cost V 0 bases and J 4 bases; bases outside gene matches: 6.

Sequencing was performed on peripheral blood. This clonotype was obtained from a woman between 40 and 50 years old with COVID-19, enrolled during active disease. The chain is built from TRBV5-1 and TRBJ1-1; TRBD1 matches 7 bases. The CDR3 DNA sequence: TGCGCCAGCAGCTTGGTGTCAGGGGGAGGCACTGAAGCTTTCTTT. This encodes CASSLVSGGGTEAFF.